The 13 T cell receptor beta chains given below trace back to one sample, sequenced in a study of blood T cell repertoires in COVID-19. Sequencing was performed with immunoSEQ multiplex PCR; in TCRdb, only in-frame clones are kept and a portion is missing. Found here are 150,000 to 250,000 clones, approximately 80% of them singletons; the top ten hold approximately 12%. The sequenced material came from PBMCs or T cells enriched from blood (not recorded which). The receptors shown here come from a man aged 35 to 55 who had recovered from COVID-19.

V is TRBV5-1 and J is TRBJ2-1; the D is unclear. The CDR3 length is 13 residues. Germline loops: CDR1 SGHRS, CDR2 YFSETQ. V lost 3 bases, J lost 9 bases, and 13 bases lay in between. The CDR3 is CASSSTTSREQFF. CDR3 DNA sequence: TGCGCCAGCAGCTCCACGACAAGCCGTGAGCAGTTCTTC.

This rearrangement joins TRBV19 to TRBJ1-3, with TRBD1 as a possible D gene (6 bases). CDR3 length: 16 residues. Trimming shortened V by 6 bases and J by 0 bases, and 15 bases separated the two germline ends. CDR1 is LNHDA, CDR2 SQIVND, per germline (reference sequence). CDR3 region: CASSLERDNSGNTIYF. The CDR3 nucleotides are TGTGCCAGTAGCTTAGAACGGGACAACTCTGGAAACACCATATATTTT.

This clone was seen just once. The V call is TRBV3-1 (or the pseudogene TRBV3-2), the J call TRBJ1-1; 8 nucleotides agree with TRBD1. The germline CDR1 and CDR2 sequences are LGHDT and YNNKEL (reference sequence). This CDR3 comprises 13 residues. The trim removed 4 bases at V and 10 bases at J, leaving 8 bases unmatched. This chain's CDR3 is CASSLGTGGGAFF. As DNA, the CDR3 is TGTGCCAGCAGCCTTGGGACAGGTGGGGGAGCTTTCTTT.

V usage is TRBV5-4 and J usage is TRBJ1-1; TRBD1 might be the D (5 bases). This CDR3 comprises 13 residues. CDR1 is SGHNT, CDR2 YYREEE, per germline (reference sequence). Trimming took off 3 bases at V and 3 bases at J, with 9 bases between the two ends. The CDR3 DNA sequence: TGTGCCAGCAGCTCCGGACATTACACTGAAGCTTTCTTT. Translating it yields CASSSGHYTEAFF.

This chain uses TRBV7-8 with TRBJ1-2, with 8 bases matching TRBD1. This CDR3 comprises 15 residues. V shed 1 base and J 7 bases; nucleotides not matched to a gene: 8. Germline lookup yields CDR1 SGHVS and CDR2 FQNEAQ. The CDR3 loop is CASSLDEAGGSGYTF. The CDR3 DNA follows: TGTGCCAGCAGCTTAGATGAGGCAGGGGGCTCTGGCTACACCTTC.

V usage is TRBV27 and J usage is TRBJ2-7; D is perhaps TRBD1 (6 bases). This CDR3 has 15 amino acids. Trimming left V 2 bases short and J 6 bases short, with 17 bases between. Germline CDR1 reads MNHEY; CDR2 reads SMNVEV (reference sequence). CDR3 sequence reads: CASSLVDRHAFEQYF. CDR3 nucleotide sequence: TGTGCCAGCAGTTTAGTCGACAGGCATGCTTTCGAGCAGTACTTC.

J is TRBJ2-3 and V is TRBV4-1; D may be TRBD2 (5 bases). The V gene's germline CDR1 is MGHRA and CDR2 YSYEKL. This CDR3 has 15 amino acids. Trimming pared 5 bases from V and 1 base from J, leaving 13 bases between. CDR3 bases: TGCGCCAGCAGCTCAACTAGTGGCGGCACAGATACGCAGTATTTT. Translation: CASSSTSGGTDTQYF.

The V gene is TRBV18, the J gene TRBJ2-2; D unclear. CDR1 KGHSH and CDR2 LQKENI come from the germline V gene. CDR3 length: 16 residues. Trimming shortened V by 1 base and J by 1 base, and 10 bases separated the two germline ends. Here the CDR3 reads CASSPLTAMNTGELFF. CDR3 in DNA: TGTGCCAGCTCACCACTTACAGCCATGAACACCGGGGAGCTGTTTTTT. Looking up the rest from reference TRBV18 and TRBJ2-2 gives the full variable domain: NAGVMQNPRHLVRRRGQEARLRCSPMKGHSHVYWYRQLPEEGLKFMVYLQKENIIDESGMPKERFSAEFPKEGPSILRIQQVVRGDSAAYFCASSPLTAMNTGELFFGEGSRLTVL.

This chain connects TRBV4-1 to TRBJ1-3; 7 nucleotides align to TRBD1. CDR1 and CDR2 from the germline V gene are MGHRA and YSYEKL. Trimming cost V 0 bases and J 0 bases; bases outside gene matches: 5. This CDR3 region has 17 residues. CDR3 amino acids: CASSQDAQGGSGNTIYF. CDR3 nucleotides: TGCGCCAGCAGCCAAGATGCCCAGGGGGGCTCTGGAAACACCATATATTTT.

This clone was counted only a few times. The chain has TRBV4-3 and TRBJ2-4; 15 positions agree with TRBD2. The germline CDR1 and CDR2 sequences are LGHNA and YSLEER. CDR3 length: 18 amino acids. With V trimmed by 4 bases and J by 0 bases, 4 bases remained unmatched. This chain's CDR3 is CASSPGLAGGLAKNIQYF. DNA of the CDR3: TGCGCCAGCAGCCCGGGACTAGCGGGAGGACTAGCCAAAAACATTCAGTACTTC.

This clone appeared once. The CDR3 here is CASSYSKVTAYGYTF. The CDR3 bases are TGTGCCAGCAGTTACTCGAAGGTCACAGCTTATGGCTACACCTTC. This chain uses TRBV6-5 with TRBJ1-2; D is ambiguous. V was clipped by 0 bases and J by 5 bases, with 13 bases between them. Germline V gene data show CDR1 as MNHEY and CDR2 as SVGAGI. This CDR3 is 15 amino acids long.

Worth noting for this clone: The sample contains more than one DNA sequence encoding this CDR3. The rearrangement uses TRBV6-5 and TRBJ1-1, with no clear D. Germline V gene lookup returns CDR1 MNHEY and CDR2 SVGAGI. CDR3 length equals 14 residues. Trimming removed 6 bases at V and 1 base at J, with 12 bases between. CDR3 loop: CASRLTGGNTEAFF. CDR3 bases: TGTGCCAGCAGGTTGACTGGAGGGAACACTGAAGCTTTCTTT.

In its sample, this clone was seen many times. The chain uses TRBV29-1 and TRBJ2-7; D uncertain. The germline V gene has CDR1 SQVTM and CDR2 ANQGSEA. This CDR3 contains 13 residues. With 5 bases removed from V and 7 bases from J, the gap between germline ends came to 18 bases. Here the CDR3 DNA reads TGCAGCGTTTCCAGACAAAGCATTTCGGAGCAGTACTTC. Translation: CSVSRQSISEQYF.